The clone carrying this T cell receptor beta chain was recorded a few times. Its antigen is as yet unknown. This entry comes from a study of beta chain features in type 1 diabetes. Study findings and constraints: The naive, central memory and Treg TCRB repertoires looked more alike in patients than they did in healthy donors. PCR may have favored shorter templates equally in patients and controls.

The sequenced template was cDNA made from the entire isolated RNA. Some 3.6 million reads were obtained on average from naive, central memory and regulatory T cell samples. Generated by immunoSEQ multiplex PCR, the TCRdb table keeps only in-frame clones and is missing some. Of about 140,000 clones listed, about 9.1% are singletons. CDR1 is SGHNT, CDR2 YYREEE, per germline (reference sequence). The CDR3 is 14 residues long. Trimming at V came to 5 bases and at J to 4 bases, leaving 6 bases not matched to a gene. V and J are TRBV5-4 and TRBJ1-5, with 7 bases matching TRBD1. This sequence was found in a woman between 40 and 55 years old in good health. Sequenced material: central memory CD4+ T cells from blood. The CDR3 DNA sequence: TGTGCCAGCAGTAATACAGGGGAGAATCAGCCCCAGCATTTT. Protein product: CASSNTGENQPQHF.